This T cell receptor (beta chain) originates from a study of blood T cell repertoires in COVID-19. Study-wide context: Collection of acute and convalescent COVID-19 samples took place in the United States, Italy and Spain. From T cells, B-cell-depleted T cells, or PBMCs came the material, which was cDNA or gDNA.

The CDR3 runs 14 residues. V gave up 3 bases and J gave up 5 bases; unmatched junction bases: 5. Germline values: CDR1 KGHSH, CDR2 LQKENI. Under the authors' procedure: Scientists estimated how many nucleated cells there were by amplifying reference gene primers. Generated by immunoSEQ multiplex PCR, the TCRdb table keeps only in-frame clones and is missing some. V, J and clone size are those of that table, while D and trimming were read from the DNA. The sample yields 200,000 to 300,000 clones, about 90% seen once. The sequenced sample was peripheral blood. This TCR came from a woman aged 40-49 years with acute or convalescent COVID-19. This chain links TRBV18 with TRBJ2-7; 9 bases align to TRBD1. CDR3 residues: CASSPGTGNDEQYV. The DNA for the CDR3 is TGTGCCAGCTCACCGGGGACAGGGAACGACGAGCAGTACGTC.